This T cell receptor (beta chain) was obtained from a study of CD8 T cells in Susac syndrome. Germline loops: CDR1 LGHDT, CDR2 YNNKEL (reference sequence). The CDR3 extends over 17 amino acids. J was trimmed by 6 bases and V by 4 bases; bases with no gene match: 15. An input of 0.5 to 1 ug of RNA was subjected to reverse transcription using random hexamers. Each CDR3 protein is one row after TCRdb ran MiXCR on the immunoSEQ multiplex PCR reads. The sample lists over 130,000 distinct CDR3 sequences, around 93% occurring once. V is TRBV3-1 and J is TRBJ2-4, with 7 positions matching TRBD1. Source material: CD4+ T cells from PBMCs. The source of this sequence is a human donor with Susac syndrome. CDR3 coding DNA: TGTGCCAGCAGCCGATTAGGGGGCGAAGGGGCTGGAAACATTCAGTACTTC. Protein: CASSRLGGEGAGNIQYF.